This record covers a single T cell receptor (beta chain). What it binds is not known. These data are taken from a study of T cell responses to AZD1222 COVID-19 vaccine. Points from the study as a whole: Clonal diversity may have been underestimated in mostly white British donors. Baseline seropositivity characterized only a handful of AZD1222 recipients. Spike-specific TCR depth and breadth grew after two AZD1222 doses.

The germline V gene encodes CDR1 MGHDK and CDR2 SYGVNS. Trimming removed 7 bases at V and 3 bases at J, with 15 bases between. This CDR3 has 14 residues. The method was immunoSEQ multiplex PCR; TCRdb's version includes in-frame clones alone and lacks a portion of them. The sample has approximately 180,000 clones, about 90% seen once; the top ten hold 6% to 8.5%. The source was peripheral blood, collected on day 0 of AZD1222 vaccination. The clonotype was recovered from an adult in good health. This chain connects TRBV25-1 to TRBJ1-1, with D perhaps TRBD1 (5 bases). The CDR3 bases are TGTGCCAGCACCCTCGGGGGTGGGGACACTGAAGCTTTCTTT. This codes for CASTLGGGDTEAFF.